One T cell receptor (beta chain) is described in this entry. V lost 2 bases to trimming and J lost 5 bases, with 10 bases between them. This CDR3 has 14 amino acids. This sample was included in a study of blood T cell dynamics during melanoma immunotherapy. Time point reported: pre-treatment baseline. Profiled with immunoSEQ multiplex PCR; TCRdb holds only in-frame clones, not every one. Here the sample spans approximately 9,600 clones, 70% to 90% being singletons. This sample comprised blood, obtained from a patient treated with checkpoint blockade. This chain connects TRBV23-1 to TRBJ2-1; a possible D gene is TRBD1 (6 bases). TRBV23-1 is marked as an open reading frame, function uncertain. The receptor's source is a human donor with melanoma. The CDR3 sequence: CASSQGHRDNEQFF. The CDR3 nucleotides read TGCGCCAGCAGTCAAGGCCACAGGGACAATGAGCAGTTCTTC.